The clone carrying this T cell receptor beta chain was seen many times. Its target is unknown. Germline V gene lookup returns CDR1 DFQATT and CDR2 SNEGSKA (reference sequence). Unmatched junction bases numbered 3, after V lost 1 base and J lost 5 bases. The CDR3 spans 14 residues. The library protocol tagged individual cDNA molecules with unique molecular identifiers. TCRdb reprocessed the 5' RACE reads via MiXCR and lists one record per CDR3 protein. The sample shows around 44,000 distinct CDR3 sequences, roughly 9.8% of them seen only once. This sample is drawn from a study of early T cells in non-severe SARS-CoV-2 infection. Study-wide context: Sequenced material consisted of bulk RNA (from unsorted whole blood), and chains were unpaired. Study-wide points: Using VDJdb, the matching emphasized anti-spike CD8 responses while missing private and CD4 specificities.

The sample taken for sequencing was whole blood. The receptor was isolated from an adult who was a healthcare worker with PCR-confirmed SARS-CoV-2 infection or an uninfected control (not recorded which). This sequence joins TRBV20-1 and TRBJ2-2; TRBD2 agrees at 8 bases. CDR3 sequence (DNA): TGCAGTGCTAGAGGGGCGGGAGGTACCGGGGAGCTGTTTTTT. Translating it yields CSARGAGGTGELFF.